The present T cell receptor beta chain was sequenced within a study of blood T cells in healthy people across ages. The wider study: With template switching, about one barcoded beta molecule was captured per two T cells. General study findings and limits: Diversity of TCR beta correlated strongly with naive T cell percentage.

Details on this clonotype: Its antigen is unidentified.

Primers used in a second PCR of roughly 6 to 12 cycles were a sample-barcoded 5' primer and a J-beta primer mix. TCRdb redid the calling of the 5' RACE reads with MiXCR, one entry per CDR3 protein. The sample holds 1.5 million to 2 million distinct CDR3 sequences; approximately 50% are singletons and the top ten take over 2%. Sequencing was done on a sample of blood. This receptor was taken from a middle-aged woman in good health.

In nucleotides, the CDR3 is TGCAGCGTTGAAGGGATGAGGGACAGGTTCTCCTACGAGCAGTACTTC. Encoded protein: CSVEGMRDRFSYEQYF. V usage is TRBV29-1 and J usage is TRBJ2-7; 8 bases are shared with TRBD1. V lost 1 base to trimming and J lost 0 bases; unmatched junction nucleotides: 8. CDR1 and CDR2 from the germline V gene are SQVTM and ANQGSEA. This CDR3 is 16 amino acids long.